A single sample is the source of the 31 T cell receptor beta chains below, sequenced in a study of vaccination effects on CD4 cells after COVID-19. Sequencing used immunoSEQ multiplex PCR; TCRdb keeps in-frame clones, though not all of them. Of approximately 87,000 clones in the sample, approximately 74% are singletons; the top ten hold approximately 1.7%. ViraFEST used viral peptide pools to expand antigen-specific CD4+ T cells before sequencing. When nine to ten days of culture had elapsed, CD4+ T cells were isolated. These receptors' targets are unknown. This sample comprised CD4+ T cells from PBMCs cultured with HCoV-229E spike peptides, obtained before COVID-19 vaccination. Receptors were obtained from a human donor who received a COVID-19 vaccine.

The genes are TRBV28 and TRBJ2-1, with 8 bases fitting TRBD1. This CDR3 is built from 17 residues. Unmatched junction bases numbered 19, after V lost 6 bases and J lost 9 bases. Germline V lookup: CDR1 MDHEN, CDR2 SYDVKM. The CDR3 DNA sequence: TGTGCCAGCAGCTACTACGGACAGGGAGAAGTAGGGGGTGAGCAGTTCTTC. As protein: CASSYYGQGEVGGEQFF.

The sample holds a few counts of this clone. The gene calls are TRBV18 and TRBJ2-7; maybe TRBD1 (5 bases). The CDR3 has 15 amino acids. V lost 2 bases and J lost 5, with 16 bases in between. Germline CDR1 reads KGHSH; CDR2 reads LQKENI. This CDR3 is CASSPWVGAADEQYV. The DNA for the CDR3 is TGTGCCAGCTCACCATGGGTAGGGGCCGCGGACGAGCAGTACGTC.

The table lists this clone with a few counts. The V and J genes are TRBV3-1 (or the pseudogene TRBV3-2) and TRBJ2-5, with D perhaps matching TRBD1 (6 bases). Germline values: CDR1 LGHDT, CDR2 YNNKEL (reference sequence). Deletions cut 1 base from V and 7 bases from J, with 19 bases between. This CDR3 region has 16 residues. CDR3 sequence: CASSQGQVWNIGTQYF. In DNA form, the CDR3 reads TGTGCCAGCAGCCAAGGACAGGTTTGGAATATAGGGACCCAGTACTTC.

The CDR3 region is CASRGGTGDGYTF. For the CDR3, the DNA is TGTGCCAGCAGGGGTGGGACAGGGGATGGCTACACCTTC. The chain employs TRBV6-5 and TRBJ1-2; 10 nucleotides line up with TRBD1. Trimming at V came to 6 bases and at J to 6 bases, leaving 4 bases not matched to a gene. The CDR3 is 13 residues long. CDR1 MNHEY and CDR2 SVGAGI come from the germline V gene.

The chain couples TRBV4-1 to TRBJ1-5, with TRBD1 identical over 7 bases. This CDR3 region has 16 residues. The trim removed 4 bases at V and 1 base at J, leaving 7 bases unmatched. Germline loops: CDR1 MGHRA, CDR2 YSYEKL. The DNA of the CDR3 is TGCGCCAGCAGCCCTTTAACGGGACAGAGCAATCAGCCCCAGCATTTT. Protein product: CASSPLTGQSNQPQHF.

This chain's CDR3 is CASSQGAGDGYTF. CDR3 in DNA: TGTGCCAGCAGCCAAGGGGCCGGGGATGGCTACACCTTC. The chain employs TRBV14 and TRBJ1-2; no clear D gene. This CDR3 comprises 13 residues. Germline lookup yields CDR1 SGHDN and CDR2 FVKESK. Trimming pared 1 base from V and 6 bases from J, leaving 9 bases between.

This clone was recorded a few times. This sequence joins TRBV5-5 and TRBJ1-3, with D unclear. The V end was cut by 0 bases, the J end by 4 bases, with 17 bases between. This CDR3 is 17 amino acids long. Germline V gives CDR1 SGHKS, CDR2 YYEKEE (reference sequence). CDR3 sequence reads: CASSLDGVVLGGNTIYF. CDR3 nucleotides: TGTGCCAGCAGCTTGGACGGAGTGGTTCTCGGCGGAAACACCATATATTTT.

The CDR3 reads CASSETPPSTDTQYF. DNA of the CDR3: TGTGCCAGCAGTGAAACCCCCCCTAGCACAGATACGCAGTATTTT. V is TRBV6-1 and J is TRBJ2-3; D not resolved. The V and J ends lost 2 bases and 0 bases respectively, with 9 bases between them. The germline CDR1 and CDR2 sequences are MNHNS and SASEGT. The CDR3 covers 15 residues.

The DNA for the CDR3 is TGCGCCAGCAGCTCAGTTGATCCCACCGGGGAGCTGTTTTTT. Translating gives CASSSVDPTGELFF. V gene TRBV5-1 combines with J gene TRBJ2-2; D remains ambiguous. There are 14 residues in the CDR3. CDR1 and CDR2 (germline): SGHRS, YFSETQ. V was trimmed by 3 bases and J by 4 bases, leaving 10 bases between them.

The J gene is TRBJ2-7, the V gene TRBV18; 7 nucleotides line up with TRBD1. The CDR3 runs to 14 residues. V lost 1 base, J lost 2 bases, and 2 bases stayed unmatched. Per germline, CDR1 KGHSH and CDR2 LQKENI. As DNA, the CDR3 is TGTGCCAGCTCACCACGAGGGACAGCCTACGAGCAGTACGTC. Translation gives CASSPRGTAYEQYV.

The DNA of the CDR3 is TGTGCCAGCAGCGAGGAGGCTCTCTCAAACAATGAGCAGTTCTTC. Its translation: CASSEEALSNNEQFF. The V call is TRBV2, the J call TRBJ2-1; TRBD2 might be the D (5 bases). Germline CDR1 reads SNHLY; CDR2 reads FYNNEI. The CDR3 runs 15 residues. Deletions cut 6 bases from V and 5 bases from J, with 17 bases between.

The chain combines TRBV11-2 with TRBJ1-3, with 10 bases that match TRBD1. J lost 1 base, V lost 1 base, and 1 base had no gene match. CDR3 length equals 16 residues. The germline V gene encodes CDR1 SGHAT and CDR2 FQNNGV. The CDR3 DNA reads TGTGCCAGCAGCTTAGGGACAGGGGGTTCTGGAAACACCATATATTTT. It is translated as CASSLGTGGSGNTIYF.

The chain employs TRBV5-6 and TRBJ1-5; tentatively, D is TRBD1 (6 bases). Germline V lookup: CDR1 SGHDT, CDR2 YYEEEE. The V end lost 0 bases, the J end lost 1 base, and 11 bases lay between the germline ends. This CDR3 is 16 amino acids long. The CDR3 loop reads CASSLGGGGSNQPQHF. The CDR3 DNA sequence: TGTGCCAGCAGCTTGGGCGGCGGGGGCAGCAATCAGCCCCAGCATTTT.

This chain links TRBV6-2 or TRBV6-3 with TRBJ2-7; D could derive from TRBD1 or TRBD2 (5 bases each). The CDR3 spans 14 residues. V shed 5 bases and J shed 3 bases, with 14 bases lying between them. Germline values: CDR1 MNHEY, CDR2 SVGEGT. The CDR3 DNA sequence: TGTGCCAGCAGTACGGGGACCCTAATCTACGAGCAGTACGTC. Encoded protein: CASSTGTLIYEQYV.

This sequence joins TRBV4-1 and TRBJ1-3, with a tentative D call TRBD1 (5 bases). Germline CDR1 reads MGHRA; CDR2 reads YSYEKL. V was trimmed by 6 bases and J by 0 bases, leaving 18 bases between them. This CDR3 spans 17 amino acids. The CDR3 bases are TGCGCCAGCAGTCTTACCGGGTTACAGGACTCTGGAAACACCATATATTTT. Amino acid sequence: CASSLTGLQDSGNTIYF.

This chain uses TRBV10-2 with TRBJ2-3; no firm D call. Per germline, CDR1 WSHSY and CDR2 SAAADI. The CDR3 runs 12 residues. The ends were cut back, 3 bases at V and 4 bases at J, with 5 bases in the middle. CDR3 nucleotides: TGCGCCAGCAGTGATCGGGCAGATACGCAGTATTTT. It specifies CASSDRADTQYF.

The V and J genes are TRBV18 and TRBJ2-1; 10 bases are a match to TRBD1. The V gene end was trimmed by 3 bases and the J gene end by 9 bases; junction bases not matched to a gene: 11. The CDR3 runs 16 residues. Germline V gives CDR1 KGHSH, CDR2 LQKENI. The CDR3 reads CASSPNTGQGRGEQFF. The CDR3 nucleotides read TGTGCCAGCTCACCTAACACGGGACAGGGGAGAGGTGAGCAGTTCTTC. Using reference TRBV18 and TRBJ2-1 for the parts outside the CDR3, the full variable domain is NAGVMQNPRHLVRRRGQEARLRCSPMKGHSHVYWYRQLPEEGLKFMVYLQKENIIDESGMPKERFSAEFPKEGPSILRIQQVVRGDSAAYFCASSPNTGQGRGEQFFGPGTRLTVL.

Details on this clone: Other DNA sequences in this specimen translate into the identical CDR3. The chain couples TRBV19 to TRBJ1-4, with TRBD1 as a possible D gene (5 bases). This CDR3 region has 12 residues. V dropped 8 bases and J dropped 8 bases, with 12 bases sitting between them. Germline CDR1 and CDR2: LNHDA and SQIVND (reference sequence). The CDR3 loop reads CASGTAGEKLFF. The CDR3 DNA reads TGTGCCAGTGGGACCGCGGGAGAAAAACTGTTTTTT. Together with reference TRBV19 and TRBJ1-4, the CDR3 gives the full variable domain: DGGITQSPKYLFRKEGQNVTLSCEQNLNHDAMYWYRQDPGQGLRLIYYSQIVNDFQKGDIAEGYSVSREKKESFPLTVTSAQKNPTAFYLCASGTAGEKLFFGSGTQLSVL.

The chain is built from TRBV6-6 and TRBJ2-1; perhaps TRBD1 as D (6 bases). The CDR3 has 15 amino acids. Trimming removed 6 bases at V and 0 bases at J, with 12 bases between. The germline gives CDR1 MNHNY, CDR2 SVGAGI (reference sequence). The chain's CDR3 is CASSQQGFSYNEQFF. Here the CDR3 DNA reads TGTGCCAGCAGCCAACAGGGTTTCTCCTACAATGAGCAGTTCTTC.

The rearrangement uses TRBV6-6 and TRBJ1-2; D is unresolved. Trimming shortened V by 8 bases and J by 6 bases, and 19 bases separated the two germline ends. This CDR3 contains 14 residues. CDR1 MNHNY and CDR2 SVGAGI come from the germline V gene (reference sequence). The CDR3 loop reads CASSRSLRENGYTF. Here the CDR3 DNA reads TGTGCCAGCTCCAGGTCCCTAAGGGAGAATGGCTACACCTTC.

The chain uses TRBV18 and TRBJ1-2; D not resolved. This CDR3 spans 15 amino acids. The ends were cut back, 1 base at V and 2 bases at J, with 11 bases in the middle. Per the germline V gene, CDR1 is KGHSH and CDR2 is LQKENI. CDR3: CASSPRTTENYGYTF. The CDR3 DNA reads as TGTGCCAGCTCACCACGAACGACCGAGAACTATGGCTACACCTTC. Full variable domain (missing parts from reference TRBV18 and TRBJ1-2): NAGVMQNPRHLVRRRGQEARLRCSPMKGHSHVYWYRQLPEEGLKFMVYLQKENIIDESGMPKERFSAEFPKEGPSILRIQQVVRGDSAAYFCASSPRTTENYGYTFGSGTRLTVV.

The V call is TRBV30, the J call TRBJ1-1, with 7 bases matching TRBD1. J gave up 11 bases and V 0 bases, and 9 bases lay outside the gene matches. The CDR3 runs to 13 residues. Germline-derived CDR1 and CDR2 are GTSNPN and SVGIG (reference sequence). As DNA, the CDR3 is TGTGCCTGGAGTGTAGATTTGGGACAGTGGGCTTTCTTT. Translation gives CAWSVDLGQWAFF.

The rearrangement joins TRBV3-1 (or the pseudogene TRBV3-2) to TRBJ2-1; D call uncertain. The CDR3 length is 19 residues. Germline V gives CDR1 LGHDT, CDR2 YNNKEL (reference sequence). V was cut by 0 bases and J by 6 bases, with 24 bases left in between. The CDR3 spells CASSQDPASPVRTLNEQFF. The CDR3 DNA sequence: TGTGCCAGCAGCCAAGATCCGGCCTCGCCCGTAAGGACCCTCAATGAGCAGTTCTTC.

The chain combines TRBV6-1 with TRBJ2-7; D gene ambiguous. Trimming took off 0 bases at V and 2 bases at J, with 11 bases between the two ends. Germline assignment: CDR1 MNHNS and CDR2 SASEGT. The CDR3 loop spans 15 amino acids. CDR3 in DNA: TGTGCCAGCAGTGAAGCGCCCGCCACAGCCTACGAGCAGTACGTC. Translating it yields CASSEAPATAYEQYV.

The chain couples TRBV28 to TRBJ2-7, with TRBD1 as a possible D gene (6 bases). V was trimmed by 4 bases and J by 4 bases, leaving 23 bases between them. Germline V gene lookup returns CDR1 MDHEN and CDR2 SYDVKM. This CDR3 has 17 residues. CDR3 loop: CASSSGAAGDRSYEQYV. The DNA for the CDR3 is TGTGCCAGCAGTTCCGGGGCGGCAGGGGATAGGAGTTACGAGCAGTACGTC.

The chain recombines TRBV6-2 or TRBV6-3 with TRBJ2-3; D possibly corresponds to TRBD2 (5 bases). V was shortened by 4 bases and J by 4 bases, with 18 bases between the two germline ends. The CDR3 spans 16 residues. Germline lookup yields CDR1 MNHEY and CDR2 SVGEGT. The CDR3 sequence: CASSLSIVRGSDTQYF. The CDR3 DNA reads TGTGCCAGCAGTTTGAGTATCGTTCGGGGATCAGATACGCAGTATTTT.

V and J are TRBV5-1 and TRBJ1-2; D not certain. This CDR3 is built from 13 residues. Germline CDR1 and CDR2: SGHRS and YFSETQ. Deletions cut 0 bases from V and 2 bases from J, with 5 bases between. The CDR3 is CASSLDKNYGYTF. The DNA for the CDR3 is TGCGCCAGCAGCTTGGACAAAAACTATGGCTACACCTTC.

The chain combines TRBV21-1 with TRBJ2-7; the D segment call TRBD2 is taken from the table without a DNA check. TRBV21-1 is flagged as a pseudogene. The CDR3 is 14 amino acids. The CDR3 protein is CASSNQDSTYEQYV. CDR3 sequence (DNA): TGTGCCAGCAGCAACCAGGACTCGACCTACGAGCAGTACGTC.

Only one count was recorded for this clone. This CDR3 reads CASTMTASYYGYTF. The CDR3, as DNA: TGTGCCAGCACCATGACTGCTTCCTACTATGGCTACACCTTC. The chain has TRBV6-5 and TRBJ1-2; D is ambiguous. The CDR3 length is 14 residues. Trimming removed 7 bases at V and 3 bases at J, with 15 bases between. Germline V CDR1 and CDR2: MNHEY, SVGAGI.

There are a few counts of this clone. This chain uses TRBV19 with TRBJ1-1; 10 bases match TRBD1. The CDR3 has 16 residues. In germline, CDR1 is LNHDA, CDR2 SQIVND (reference sequence). The trim removed 3 bases at V and 1 base at J, leaving 5 bases unmatched. CDR3 DNA sequence: TGTGCCAGTAGTATGGGACAGGGGATTGCGAACACTGAAGCTTTCTTT. Encoded protein: CASSMGQGIANTEAFF.

This rearrangement joins TRBV2 to TRBJ1-6, with 11 bases lining up with TRBD1. J gave up 7 bases and V 6 bases, and 8 bases lay outside the gene matches. In germline, CDR1 is SNHLY, CDR2 FYNNEI. The CDR3 contains 16 residues. The chain's CDR3 is CASSLRGTGGNSPLHF. The DNA for the CDR3 is TGTGCCAGCAGCCTCCGGGGGACAGGGGGAAATTCACCCCTCCACTTT.